One and the same sample provided the 31 T cell receptor beta chains below, sequenced in a study of CD4+ T cells in melanoma. Using immunoSEQ multiplex PCR, the repertoire was profiled, and TCRdb retains in-frame clones only, with some absent. The sample contains some 6,000 clones, roughly 70% of which appear only once. Sample: cells from a culture (not recorded whether cultured in vitro). These receptors all come from a human donor with melanoma.

This clone showed up just a few times. The chain is built from TRBV19 and TRBJ1-2; maybe TRBD1 (5 bases). Per the germline V gene, CDR1 is LNHDA and CDR2 is SQIVND (reference sequence). V was shortened by 3 bases and J by 2 bases, with 10 bases between the two germline ends. This CDR3 contains 14 residues. The CDR3 bases are TGTGCCAGTAGTATCTCCGGGGCAAACTATGGCTACACCTTC. Its translation: CASSISGANYGYTF.

The chain couples TRBV10-3 to TRBJ1-1; D ambiguous. Trimming pared 8 bases from V and 1 base from J, leaving 14 bases between. From germline, CDR1 is ENHRY and CDR2 SYGVKD. CDR3 size: 14 residues. In nucleotides, the CDR3 is TGTGCCATCCATCCCGCCAAAGAGAACACTGAAGCTTTCTTT. It specifies CAIHPAKENTEAFF.

The chain employs TRBV4-1 and TRBJ1-4; a weak D match, TRBD1 (6 bases). Germline V gives CDR1 MGHRA, CDR2 YSYEKL. The CDR3 is 18 residues long. Deletions cut 1 base from V and 0 bases from J, with 15 bases between. Here the CDR3 DNA reads TGCGCCAGCAGCCAAGGCGACAGGTATCAAGCAACTAATGAAAAACTGTTTTTT. This sequence encodes CASSQGDRYQATNEKLFF.

This sequence joins TRBV5-5 and TRBJ2-2; TRBD2 agrees at 14 bases. CDR1 SGHKS and CDR2 YYEKEE come from the germline V gene (reference sequence). J gave up 5 bases and V 4 bases, and 7 bases lay outside the gene matches. The CDR3 length is 17 residues. CDR3 protein: CASSQGLAGEGTGELFF. As DNA, the CDR3 is TGTGCCAGCAGCCAGGGACTAGCGGGGGAAGGGACCGGGGAGCTGTTTTTT.

The genes are TRBV11-2 and TRBJ1-1; 7 positions agree with TRBD1. Per the germline V gene, CDR1 is SGHAT and CDR2 is FQNNGV. The CDR3 extends over 14 amino acids. V gave up 2 bases and J gave up 7 bases; unmatched junction bases: 7. CDR3 bases: TGTGCCAGCAGCTTACTTACAGGGGCGGATGAAGCTTTCTTT. Residues: CASSLLTGADEAFF.

The genes are TRBV7-9 and TRBJ2-1, with 10 bases lining up with TRBD2. Germline CDR1 is SEHNR and CDR2 is FQNEAQ (reference sequence). V shed 1 base and J 2 bases; nucleotides not matched to a gene: 11. This CDR3 has 19 residues. CDR3 amino acids: CASSLGLAGAHGTYNEQFF. The CDR3 DNA reads as TGTGCCAGCAGCTTAGGGCTAGCGGGGGCCCACGGCACCTACAATGAGCAGTTCTTC.

The gene calls are TRBV29-1 and TRBJ1-1; 10 nucleotides agree with TRBD1. The germline V gene has CDR1 SQVTM and CDR2 ANQGSEA. The CDR3 contains 13 residues. V lost 4 bases to trimming and J lost 4 bases; unmatched junction nucleotides: 3. CDR3 DNA: TGCAGCGTTGTCAGACAGGGGGCCACTGAAGCTTTCTTT. Its protein product is CSVVRQGATEAFF.

The chain links TRBV11-2 to TRBJ2-3; 11 positions match TRBD2. The CDR3 loop spans 16 amino acids. The germline V gene encodes CDR1 SGHAT and CDR2 FQNNGV. The V and J ends lost 5 bases and 2 bases, in that order; junction bases with no gene match: 6. The CDR3 loop reads CASSRLAGGNTDTQYF. The CDR3 region has the DNA TGTGCCAGCAGCCGATTAGCGGGGGGGAACACAGATACGCAGTATTTT.

V usage is TRBV11-2 and J usage is TRBJ2-5; maybe TRBD1 (5 bases). Trimming took off 2 bases at V and 11 bases at J, with 12 bases between the two ends. CDR1 is SGHAT and CDR2 is FQNNGV in the germline V gene. There are 12 residues in the CDR3. CDR3 nucleotides: TGTGCCAGCAGCTTATTGGGGCATACACAGTACTTC. It specifies CASSLLGHTQYF.

This clone qualifies as medium-sized. The gene calls are TRBV18 and TRBJ1-1; D gene unclear. The CDR3 totals 14 residues. The germline gives CDR1 KGHSH, CDR2 LQKENI. V lost 2 bases and J lost 3, with 10 bases in between. CDR3 coding DNA: TGTGCCAGCTCACCAAGTGGGGTTGACACTGAAGCTTTCTTT. This sequence encodes CASSPSGVDTEAFF.

The V call is TRBV4-1, the J call TRBJ1-4; TRBD1 matches at 8 bases. Germline loops: CDR1 MGHRA, CDR2 YSYEKL. The CDR3 sequence is 16 residues long. J gave up 1 base and V 4 bases, and 5 bases lay outside the gene matches. The CDR3, as DNA: TGCGCCAGCAGCCGCTTACAGGGGGGAACTAATGAAAAACTGTTTTTT. Amino acid sequence: CASSRLQGGTNEKLFF.

The chain carries TRBV5-6 and TRBJ2-7, with 7 bases fitting TRBD1. Losses at the gene ends were 6 bases for V and 3 bases for J; bases not matched to a gene: 12. The CDR3 runs to 15 residues. Germline CDR1 reads SGHDT; CDR2 reads YYEEEE. The CDR3 coding sequence is TGTGCCAGCACCCTACGAGAGAGGGGGCTCTACGAGCAGTACTTC. Its translation: CASTLRERGLYEQYF.

A single count supports this clone. V usage is TRBV13 and J usage is TRBJ1-6, with D maybe TRBD1 (5 bases). Germline V gene data show CDR1 as PRHDT and CDR2 as FYEKMQ (reference sequence). The V end lost 2 bases, the J end lost 7 bases, and 9 bases lay between the germline ends. This CDR3 comprises 14 residues. The CDR3 DNA reads as TGTGCCAGCAGCTTACGACAGTCCAATTCACCCCTCCACTTT. Residues: CASSLRQSNSPLHF.

This clone is medium-sized within its sample. V and J are TRBV3-1 (or the pseudogene TRBV3-2) and TRBJ2-1, with TRBD2 identical over 11 bases. Trimming at V came to 3 bases and at J to 9 bases, leaving 7 bases not matched to a gene. CDR1 and CDR2 from the germline V gene are LGHDT and YNNKEL (reference sequence). CDR3 length: 15 amino acids. CDR3 region: CASSHTTSGVGEQFF. The CDR3 nucleotides are TGTGCCAGCAGCCACACGACTAGCGGGGTAGGTGAGCAGTTCTTC.

This clone was seen once. The genes are TRBV28 and TRBJ2-2, with 7 bases aligning to TRBD2. The germline V gene has CDR1 MDHEN and CDR2 SYDVKM. V gave up 5 bases and J gave up 4 bases; unmatched junction bases: 7. The CDR3 has 15 residues. The CDR3, as DNA: TGTGCCAGCAGTAGGGTGTCGGGGGGCACCGGGGAGCTGTTTTTT. This encodes CASSRVSGGTGELFF.

The gene calls are TRBV6-5 and TRBJ1-1, with D tentatively TRBD1 (5 bases). Trimming left V 0 bases short and J 0 bases short, with 11 bases between. The CDR3 runs 16 residues. The V gene's germline CDR1 is MNHEY and CDR2 SVGAGI. CDR3 DNA: TGTGCCAGCAGTTACTCCTGGGCAGGGTTGAACACTGAAGCTTTCTTT. It specifies CASSYSWAGLNTEAFF.

The gene calls are TRBV21-1 and TRBJ2-7; whether TRBD1, the table's D call, matches the DNA was not checked. TRBV21-1 is a known pseudogene. The CDR3 consists of 12 residues. CDR3 residues: CASSNRVYEQYF. In DNA form, the CDR3 reads TGTGCCAGCAGCAACAGGGTCTACGAGCAGTACTTC.

The genes are TRBV28 and TRBJ1-2; D is undetermined. Germline V gene data show CDR1 as MDHEN and CDR2 as SYDVKM. The CDR3 runs 14 residues. V lost 5 bases and J lost 1, with 11 bases in between. CDR3 DNA sequence: TGTGCCAGCAGTCCCCTAGACCTTAACTATGGCTACACCTTC. This codes for CASSPLDLNYGYTF.

The chain has TRBV14 and TRBJ2-4; perhaps TRBD2 as D (5 bases). V was trimmed by 2 bases and J by 5 bases, leaving 7 bases between them. From germline, CDR1 is SGHDN and CDR2 FVKESK. The CDR3 spans 13 residues. CDR3 coding DNA: TGTGCCAGCAGCCAACGGGGTCAAAACATTCAGTACTTC. Residues: CASSQRGQNIQYF.

V and J are TRBV20-1 and TRBJ1-1; D remains unclear. With 3 bases removed from V and 7 bases from J, the gap between germline ends came to 18 bases. CDR1 is DFQATT and CDR2 is SNEGSKA in the germline V gene (reference sequence). The CDR3 sequence is 14 residues long. CDR3: CSASREGVGGEAFF. The DNA of the CDR3 is TGCAGTGCTAGTCGGGAGGGTGTAGGAGGTGAAGCTTTCTTT.

CDR3 amino acids: CASSEGVGSNQPQHF. CDR3 nucleotide sequence: TGTGCCAGCTCAGAGGGAGTGGGAAGCAATCAGCCCCAGCATTTT. The chain is built from TRBV18 and TRBJ1-5; D gene unclear. Between the trimmed V and J ends, which lost 5 bases and 1 base, there was a span of 12 bases. CDR3 length: 15 amino acids. CDR1 KGHSH and CDR2 LQKENI come from the germline V gene. The complete variable domain, with remaining parts taken from reference TRBV18 and TRBJ1-5, reads NAGVMQNPRHLVRRRGQEARLRCSPMKGHSHVYWYRQLPEEGLKFMVYLQKENIIDESGMPKERFSAEFPKEGPSILRIQQVVRGDSAAYFCASSEGVGSNQPQHFGDGTRLSIL.

Here the CDR3 DNA reads TGCAGCGTTGCAGCAGATCCTGCAACTAATGAAAAACTGTTTTTT. This gives the protein CSVAADPATNEKLFF. The rearrangement links TRBV29-1 to TRBJ1-4; D gene ambiguous. Trimming cost V 4 bases and J 0 bases, with 12 bases left between them. This CDR3 is built from 15 residues. Germline V CDR1 and CDR2: SQVTM, ANQGSEA.

The table lists this clone with a few counts. This chain links TRBV2 with TRBJ2-1; a weak D match, TRBD1 (6 bases). CDR1 is SNHLY and CDR2 is FYNNEI in the germline V gene. V lost 4 bases and J lost 7, with 20 bases in between. The CDR3 sequence is 16 residues long. DNA of the CDR3: TGTGCCAGCAGTGCATTCCACTCACAGGGATCAAATGAGCAGTTCTTC. It translates to CASSAFHSQGSNEQFF.

The CDR3 sequence: CAWSAGSYGYTF. DNA of the CDR3: TGTGCCTGGAGTGCAGGGAGCTATGGCTACACCTTC. The V gene is TRBV30, the J gene TRBJ1-2; possibly TRBD1 for D (5 bases). There are 12 residues in the CDR3. CDR1 is GTSNPN, CDR2 SVGIG, per germline (reference sequence). V was cut by 1 base and J by 4 bases, with 7 bases left in between.

This rearrangement joins TRBV3-1 (or the pseudogene TRBV3-2) to TRBJ1-6; 9 nucleotides agree with TRBD1. This CDR3 comprises 14 residues. Germline V gene sequence: CDR1 LGHDT, CDR2 YNNKEL (reference sequence). V was clipped by 4 bases and J by 9 bases; unmatched bases: 4. The CDR3 DNA reads TGTGCCAGCAGCCCAGACAGGGGGGGTTCACCCCTCCACTTT. Its protein product is CASSPDRGGSPLHF.

The gene calls are TRBV7-2 and TRBJ2-1; D is undetermined. Germline CDR1 SGHTA, CDR2 FQGNSA. This CDR3 is built from 15 residues. Trimming stripped 1 base from V and 0 bases from J, with 7 bases between. This chain's CDR3 is CASSLDESSYNEQFF. CDR3 DNA sequence: TGTGCCAGCAGCTTAGACGAAAGCTCCTACAATGAGCAGTTCTTC.

The V and J genes are TRBV5-1 and TRBJ1-1; D perhaps matches TRBD1 (5 bases). The CDR3 consists of 15 residues. Per germline, CDR1 SGHRS and CDR2 YFSETQ. Trimming took off 2 bases at V and 0 bases at J, with 11 bases between the two ends. The CDR3 DNA reads as TGCGCCAGCAGCTTAAGTGGGGGGATGAACACTGAAGCTTTCTTT. Its protein product is CASSLSGGMNTEAFF.

The V gene is TRBV7-2, the J gene TRBJ2-7; possibly TRBD2 for D (7 bases). This CDR3 has 15 amino acids. Germline assignment: CDR1 SGHTA and CDR2 FQGNSA. With 3 bases removed from V and 3 bases from J, the gap between germline ends came to 15 bases. The CDR3 region has the DNA TGTGCCAGCAGCTTGGGAGGGGGGGCCCGCTACGAGCAGTACTTC. Translating it yields CASSLGGGARYEQYF.

V usage is TRBV28 and J usage is TRBJ1-4; a possible D gene is TRBD1 (5 bases). The V gene's germline CDR1 is MDHEN and CDR2 SYDVKM. This CDR3 comprises 17 residues. V lost 6 bases to trimming and J lost 4 bases, with 21 bases between them. The CDR3 loop is CASSHDIRGRDNEKLFF. CDR3 nucleotide sequence: TGTGCCAGCAGCCACGACATACGGGGGAGGGATAATGAAAAACTGTTTTTT.

This clone ranks as medium-sized. The rearrangement uses TRBV7-2 and TRBJ2-7; a weak D match, TRBD1 (6 bases). This CDR3 spans 14 amino acids. CDR1 and CDR2 from the germline V gene are SGHTA and FQGNSA. V lost 1 base and J 0 bases, leaving 7 bases between the germline ends. In nucleotides, the CDR3 is TGTGCCAGCAGCTTAGGGGGGCGCTCCTACGAGCAGTACTTC. Translation: CASSLGGRSYEQYF.

In nucleotides, the CDR3 is TGTGCCTGGAGTCGGGTCAACACTGAAGCTTTCTTT. It translates to CAWSRVNTEAFF. The rearrangement joins TRBV30 to TRBJ1-1; D is undetermined. The CDR3 is 12 residues long. CDR1 is GTSNPN and CDR2 is SVGIG in the germline V gene (reference sequence). V was cut by 2 bases and J by 2 bases, with 6 bases left in between.